The sequence of this TCR beta chain was determined in a study of breast tumors, draining lymph nodes, adjacent tissues. Study-level points and caveats: Tumor repertoires ranked between lymph nodes and nontumor tissue in diversity, with V and J gene preferences.

From the multiplex PCR reads, TCRdb called clonotypes with MiXCR, one entry per CDR3 protein. The sample shows about 20,000 distinct CDR3 sequences, around 33% of them seen only once. Ten or more counts support this clonotype. As yet, its antigen is unknown. The germline V and J ends were trimmed by 5 bases and 6 bases, with 17 bases remaining between them. Germline-derived CDR1 and CDR2 are LGHDT and YNNKEL (reference sequence). CDR3 length: 15 amino acids. The clonotype originates from a female donor with breast cancer. Some clones in this sample may be carry-over from other donors' samples. The gene calls are TRBV3-1 and TRBJ2-1, with no clear D. The sample consisted of breast tumor tissue. As DNA, the CDR3 is TGTGCCAGCAGCGCGACTTCCCCTCCGCTCAATGAGCAGTTCTTC. Translation: CASSATSPPLNEQFF.